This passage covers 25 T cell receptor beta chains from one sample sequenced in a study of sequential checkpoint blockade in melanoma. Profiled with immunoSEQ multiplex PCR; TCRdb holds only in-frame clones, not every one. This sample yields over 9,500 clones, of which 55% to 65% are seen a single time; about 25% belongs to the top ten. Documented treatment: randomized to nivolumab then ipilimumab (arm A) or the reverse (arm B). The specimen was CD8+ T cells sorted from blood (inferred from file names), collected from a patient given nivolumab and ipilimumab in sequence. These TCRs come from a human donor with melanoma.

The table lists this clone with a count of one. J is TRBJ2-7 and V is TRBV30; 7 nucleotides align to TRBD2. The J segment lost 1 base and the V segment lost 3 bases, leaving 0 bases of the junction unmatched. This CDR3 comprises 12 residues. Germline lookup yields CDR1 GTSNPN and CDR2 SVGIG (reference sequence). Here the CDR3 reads CAWSGGSYEQYF. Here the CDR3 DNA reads TGTGCCTGGAGCGGGGGGTCCTACGAGCAGTACTTC.

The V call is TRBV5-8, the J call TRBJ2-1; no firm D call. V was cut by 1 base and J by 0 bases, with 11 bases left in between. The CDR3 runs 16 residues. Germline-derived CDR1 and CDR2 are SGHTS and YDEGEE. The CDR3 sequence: CASSLRVRSSYNEQFF. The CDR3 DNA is TGTGCCAGCAGCTTGAGAGTGCGGAGCTCCTACAATGAGCAGTTCTTC.

CDR3 amino acids: CASSLGQGSNEKLFF. Here the CDR3 DNA reads TGTGCCAGCAGCTTGGGACAGGGCTCTAATGAAAAACTGTTTTTT. The V gene is TRBV4-2, the J gene TRBJ1-4, with 9 bases fitting TRBD1. The CDR3 runs to 15 residues. Germline CDR1 and CDR2: LGHNA and YNFKEQ. The J segment lost 3 bases and the V segment lost 5 bases, leaving 4 bases of the junction unmatched.

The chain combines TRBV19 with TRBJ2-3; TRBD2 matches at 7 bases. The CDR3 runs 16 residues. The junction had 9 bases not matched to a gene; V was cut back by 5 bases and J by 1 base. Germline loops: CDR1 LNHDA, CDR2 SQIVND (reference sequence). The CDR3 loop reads CASSPLLAEGTDTQYF. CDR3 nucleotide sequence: TGTGCCAGTAGTCCCCTGCTAGCGGAAGGCACAGATACGCAGTATTTT.

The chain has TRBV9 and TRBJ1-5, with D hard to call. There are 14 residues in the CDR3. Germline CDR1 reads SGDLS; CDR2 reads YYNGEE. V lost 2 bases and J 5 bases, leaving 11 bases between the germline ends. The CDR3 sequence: CASSVGAGYQPQHF. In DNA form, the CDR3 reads TGTGCCAGCAGCGTTGGTGCGGGGTATCAGCCCCAGCATTTT.

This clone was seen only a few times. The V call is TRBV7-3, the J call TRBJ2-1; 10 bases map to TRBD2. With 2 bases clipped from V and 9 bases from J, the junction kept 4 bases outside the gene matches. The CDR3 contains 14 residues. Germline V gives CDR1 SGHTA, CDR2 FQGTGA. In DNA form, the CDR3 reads TGTGCCAGCAGCTTAGGGCTAGCGGGAGTTGAGCAGTTCTTC. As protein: CASSLGLAGVEQFF.

DNA for the CDR3: TGTGCCAGTAGTATTAGCGGGGGCAATGAGCAGTTCTTC. Its protein is CASSISGGNEQFF. This chain connects TRBV19 to TRBJ2-1; 9 nucleotides agree with TRBD2. CDR1 is LNHDA, CDR2 SQIVND, per germline (reference sequence). V shed 3 bases, J shed 6 bases, and the junction held 0 bases outside the gene matches. CDR3 length equals 13 residues. The complete variable domain, with remaining parts taken from reference TRBV19 and TRBJ2-1, reads DGGITQSPKYLFRKEGQNVTLSCEQNLNHDAMYWYRQDPGQGLRLIYYSQIVNDFQKGDIAEGYSVSREKKESFPLTVTSAQKNPTAFYLCASSISGGNEQFFGPGTRLTVL.

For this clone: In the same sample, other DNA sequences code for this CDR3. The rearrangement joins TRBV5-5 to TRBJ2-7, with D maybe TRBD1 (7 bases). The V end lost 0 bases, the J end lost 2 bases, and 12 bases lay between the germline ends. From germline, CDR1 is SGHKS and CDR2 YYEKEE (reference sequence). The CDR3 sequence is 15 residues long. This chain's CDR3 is CASSLVAGGTYEQYF. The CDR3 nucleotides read TGTGCCAGCAGCTTGGTGGCAGGGGGGACCTACGAGCAGTACTTC. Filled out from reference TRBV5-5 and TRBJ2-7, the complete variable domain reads DAGVTQSPTHLIKTRGQQVTLRCSPISGHKSVSWYQQVLGQGPQFIFQYYEKEERGRGNFPDRFSARQFPNYSSELNVNALLLGDSALYLCASSLVAGGTYEQYFGPGTRLTVT.

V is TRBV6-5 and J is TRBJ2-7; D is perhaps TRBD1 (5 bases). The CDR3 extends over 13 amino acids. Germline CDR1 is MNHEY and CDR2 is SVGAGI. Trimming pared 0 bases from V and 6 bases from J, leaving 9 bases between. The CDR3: CASSYSGQSEQYF. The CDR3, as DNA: TGTGCCAGCAGTTACTCGGGGCAGAGCGAGCAGTACTTC.

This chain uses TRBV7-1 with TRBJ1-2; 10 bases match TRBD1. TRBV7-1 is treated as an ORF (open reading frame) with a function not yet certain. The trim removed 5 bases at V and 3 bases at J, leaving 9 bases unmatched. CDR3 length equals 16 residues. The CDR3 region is CASSEQWGTGDYGYTF. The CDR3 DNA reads TGTGCCAGCAGCGAACAATGGGGGACAGGGGACTATGGCTACACCTTC.

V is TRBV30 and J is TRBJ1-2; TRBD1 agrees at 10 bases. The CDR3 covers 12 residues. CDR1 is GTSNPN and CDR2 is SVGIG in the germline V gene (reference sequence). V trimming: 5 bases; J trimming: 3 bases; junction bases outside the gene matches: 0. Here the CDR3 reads CAWGTGDYGYTF. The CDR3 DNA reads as TGTGCCTGGGGGACAGGGGACTATGGCTACACCTTC.

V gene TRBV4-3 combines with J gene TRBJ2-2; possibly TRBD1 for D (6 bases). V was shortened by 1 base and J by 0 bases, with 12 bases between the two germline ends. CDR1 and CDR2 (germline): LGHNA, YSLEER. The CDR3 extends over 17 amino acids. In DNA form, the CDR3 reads TGCGCCAGCAGCCAAGGATCAGGGGTAGCGAACACCGGGGAGCTGTTTTTT. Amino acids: CASSQGSGVANTGELFF.

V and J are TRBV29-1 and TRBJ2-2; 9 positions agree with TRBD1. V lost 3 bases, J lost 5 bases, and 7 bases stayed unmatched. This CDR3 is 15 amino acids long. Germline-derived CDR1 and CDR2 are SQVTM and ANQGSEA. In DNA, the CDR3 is TGCAGCGTTGATTTGGGACAGGGAGGAACCGGGGAGCTGTTTTTT. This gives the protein CSVDLGQGGTGELFF.

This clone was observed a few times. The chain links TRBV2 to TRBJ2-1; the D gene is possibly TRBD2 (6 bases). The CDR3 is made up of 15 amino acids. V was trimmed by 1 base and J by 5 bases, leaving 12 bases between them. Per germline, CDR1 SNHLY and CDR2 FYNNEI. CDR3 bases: TGTGCCAGCAGTGAAGAACGGGGGAACGACAATGAGCAGTTCTTC. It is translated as CASSEERGNDNEQFF.

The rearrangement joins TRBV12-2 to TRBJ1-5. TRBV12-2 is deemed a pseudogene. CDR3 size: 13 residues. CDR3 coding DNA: TGTGCGGAGGTGGCAGGCCCGAATCAGCCCCAGCATTTT. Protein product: CAEVAGPNQPQHF.

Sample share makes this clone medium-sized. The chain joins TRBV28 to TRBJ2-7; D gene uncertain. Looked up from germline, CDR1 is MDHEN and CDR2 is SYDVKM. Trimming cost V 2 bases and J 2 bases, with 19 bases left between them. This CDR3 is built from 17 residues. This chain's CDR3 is CASSLPSLEVDPYEQYF. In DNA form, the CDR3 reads TGTGCCAGCAGTTTACCCTCTCTAGAAGTAGACCCCTACGAGCAGTACTTC.

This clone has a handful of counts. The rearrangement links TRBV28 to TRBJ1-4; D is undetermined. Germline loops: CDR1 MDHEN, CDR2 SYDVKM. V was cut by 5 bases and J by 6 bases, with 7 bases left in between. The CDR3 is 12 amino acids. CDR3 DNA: TGTGCCAGCAGTCCAACATATGAAAAACTGTTTTTT. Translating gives CASSPTYEKLFF.

The CDR3 nucleotides read TGTGCCAGCAGTTTAGGGACTAGCGGGAGATTCACAGATACGCAGTATTTT. It translates to CASSLGTSGRFTDTQYF. The chain couples TRBV28 to TRBJ2-3; 14 bases are shared with TRBD2. Germline V gene lookup returns CDR1 MDHEN and CDR2 SYDVKM. The CDR3 runs 17 residues. Trimming took 2 bases from V and 2 from J; bases not matched to a gene: 3.

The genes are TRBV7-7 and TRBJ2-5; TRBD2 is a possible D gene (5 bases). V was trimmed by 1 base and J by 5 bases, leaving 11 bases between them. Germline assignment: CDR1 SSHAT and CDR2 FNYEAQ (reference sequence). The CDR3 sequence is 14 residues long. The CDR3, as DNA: TGTGCCAGCAGCTTAGGTCCGTCGGGGGAGACCCAGTACTTC. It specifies CASSLGPSGETQYF.

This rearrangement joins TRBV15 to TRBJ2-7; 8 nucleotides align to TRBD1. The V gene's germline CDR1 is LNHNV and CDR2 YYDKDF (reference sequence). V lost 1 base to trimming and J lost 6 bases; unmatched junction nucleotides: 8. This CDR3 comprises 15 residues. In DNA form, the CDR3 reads TGTGCCACCAGCAGAGGGACAGGGAAGGGAATCGAGCAGTACTTC. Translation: CATSRGTGKGIEQYF.

In nucleotides, the CDR3 is TGTGCCTGGAGTGTGGGGGCAACTCAGCCCCAGCATTTT. As protein: CAWSVGATQPQHF. The V call is TRBV30, the J call TRBJ1-5, with D maybe TRBD1 (6 bases). CDR1 GTSNPN and CDR2 SVGIG come from the germline V gene (reference sequence). Trimming took off 0 bases at V and 6 bases at J, with 9 bases between the two ends. The CDR3 runs to 13 residues. Filled out from reference TRBV30 and TRBJ1-5, the complete variable domain reads SQTIHQWPATLVQPVGSPLSLECTVEGTSNPNLYWYRQAAGRGLQLLFYSVGIGQISSEVPQNLSASRPQDRQFILSSKKLLLSDSGFYLCAWSVGATQPQHFGDGTRLSIL.

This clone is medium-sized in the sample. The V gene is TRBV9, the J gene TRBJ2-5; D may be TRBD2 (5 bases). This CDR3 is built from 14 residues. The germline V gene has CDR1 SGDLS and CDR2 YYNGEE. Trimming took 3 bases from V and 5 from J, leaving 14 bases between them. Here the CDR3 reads CASSDPNRGETQYF. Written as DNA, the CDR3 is TGTGCCAGCAGCGATCCGAATAGAGGGGAGACCCAGTACTTC.

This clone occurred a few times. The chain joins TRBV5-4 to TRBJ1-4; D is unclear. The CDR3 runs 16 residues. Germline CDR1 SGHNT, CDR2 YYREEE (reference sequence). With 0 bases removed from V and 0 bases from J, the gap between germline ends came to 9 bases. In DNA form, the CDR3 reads TGTGCCAGCAGCTTGGGACACTCTGCAACTAATGAAAAACTGTTTTTT. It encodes CASSLGHSATNEKLFF.

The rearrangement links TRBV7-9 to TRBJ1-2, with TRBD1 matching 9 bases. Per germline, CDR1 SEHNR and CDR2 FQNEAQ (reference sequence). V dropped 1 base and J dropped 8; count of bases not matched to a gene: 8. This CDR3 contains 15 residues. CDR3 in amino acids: CASSLVGQGQGGYTF. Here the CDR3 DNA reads TGTGCCAGCAGCTTAGTGGGACAGGGACAAGGAGGCTACACCTTC.

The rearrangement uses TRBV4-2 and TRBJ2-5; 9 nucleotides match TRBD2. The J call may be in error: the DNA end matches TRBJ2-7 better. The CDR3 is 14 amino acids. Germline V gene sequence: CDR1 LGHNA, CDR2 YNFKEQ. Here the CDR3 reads CASSPAGGDYEQYF. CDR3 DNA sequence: TGTGCCAGCAGCCCCGCGGGGGGGGACTACGAGCAGTACTTC.